Below are 14 T cell receptor beta chains sequenced from a single sample in a study of cytomegalovirus exposure and HLA in healthy donors. Amplification used 60 Vbeta primers and 13 Jbeta primers. Assay: immunoSEQ multiplex PCR; the TCRdb copy retains only in-frame clones and omits some. This table has 140,000 to 150,000 clones, 75% to 85% appearing once. Sample: PBMCs. The receptors were gathered from a woman under 30 in good health and CMV-seropositive.

The chain is built from TRBV11-2 and TRBJ1-1; D possibly corresponds to TRBD1 (6 bases). V dropped 2 bases and J dropped 4 bases, with 14 bases sitting between them. Germline V lookup: CDR1 SGHAT, CDR2 FQNNGV. This CDR3 has 15 amino acids. CDR3 residues: CASSLQGMVFTEAFF. For the CDR3, the DNA is TGTGCCAGCAGCTTACAGGGGATGGTTTTCACTGAAGCTTTCTTT. Together with reference TRBV11-2 and TRBJ1-1, the CDR3 gives the full variable domain: EAGVAQSPRYKIIEKRQSVAFWCNPISGHATLYWYQQILGQGPKLLIQFQNNGVVDDSQLPKDRFSAERLKGVDSTLKIQPAKLEDSAVYLCASSLQGMVFTEAFFGQGTRLTVV.

About this clone itself: One junction end does not reproduce the germline sequence, and a read error may be involved. This CDR3 is also generated by other DNA sequences in the sample. The V gene is TRBV4-1, the J gene TRBJ2-7, with D hard to call. CDR1 and CDR2 (germline): MGHRA, YSYEKL. The CDR3 consists of 15 residues. CDR3 bases: TGCGCTAGCAGCCAAGATAGGTACAGAGCCTACGAGCAGTACTTC. Translated: CASSQDRYRAYEQYF.

The chain has TRBV7-8 and TRBJ2-5; D unclear. The germline V gene has CDR1 SGHVS and CDR2 FQNEAQ. There are 14 residues in the CDR3. Trimming took 7 bases from V and 5 from J, leaving 17 bases between them. The CDR3 reads CASTTRRSRETQYF. The CDR3 nucleotides read TGTGCCAGCACCACAAGGCGGAGCCGGGAGACCCAGTACTTC.

The chain recombines TRBV6-1 with TRBJ1-1; D not certain. Germline V gene lookup returns CDR1 MNHNS and CDR2 SASEGT. The CDR3 loop spans 12 amino acids. Trimming removed 7 bases from V and 3 bases from J, with 9 bases in between. CDR3 sequence: CASTGSDTEAFF. The CDR3 coding sequence is TGTGCCAGCACGGGGTCGGACACTGAAGCTTTCTTT.

The chain carries TRBV11-3 and TRBJ2-7; 7 positions match TRBD2. The CDR3 has 12 residues. In germline, CDR1 is SGHNT, CDR2 YENEEA. Trimming at V came to 5 bases and at J to 8 bases, leaving 6 bases not matched to a gene. The CDR3 protein is CASSPPGGKQYF. In DNA form, the CDR3 reads TGTGCCAGCAGCCCTCCCGGGGGGAAGCAGTACTTC.

The V gene is TRBV21-1, the J gene TRBJ1-5. TRBV21-1 is annotated as a pseudogene. This CDR3 has 16 residues. The chain's CDR3 is CASSKRGGHSNQPQHF. CDR3 coding DNA: TGTGCCAGCAGCAAACGGGGAGGGCATAGCAATCAGCCCCAGCATTTT.

On this clone itself: One junction end disagrees with the germline gene, perhaps due to a read error. The chain joins TRBV7-8 to TRBJ2-1; 8 positions agree with TRBD1. Germline V lookup: CDR1 SGHVS, CDR2 FQNEAQ. CDR3 length: 12 amino acids. CDR3 nucleotides: TGTGCCAGCAGCTTCAGGGGGCGGGACACGATCTTC. It encodes CASSFRGRDTIF.

This chain links TRBV6-1 with TRBJ2-1; the match to TRBD2 covers 8 bases. This CDR3 region has 14 residues. J gave up 8 bases and V 7 bases, and 10 bases lay outside the gene matches. CDR1 is MNHNS and CDR2 is SASEGT in the germline V gene. The CDR3 here is CASTTGTSLYEQFF. The CDR3 DNA is TGTGCCAGCACCACCGGGACTAGTCTCTATGAGCAGTTCTTC.

The table lists this clone with a few counts. CDR3 nucleotide sequence: TGTGCCAGCGCGCCGGGACAGTCTTCCCCGAAACTGTTTTTT. Protein sequence: CASAPGQSSPKLFF. The rearrangement links TRBV7-9 to TRBJ1-4; 7 bases map to TRBD1. CDR3 length equals 14 residues. The V gene end was trimmed by 8 bases and the J gene end by 11 bases; junction bases not matched to a gene: 14. Per the germline V gene, CDR1 is SEHNR and CDR2 is FQNEAQ (reference sequence).

This clone was detected once. The chain carries TRBV7-8 and TRBJ2-2; 9 bases are a match to TRBD1. The CDR3 covers 17 residues. V was pared by 5 bases and J by 2 bases, with 9 bases of the junction left unmatched. The germline V gene has CDR1 SGHVS and CDR2 FQNEAQ. The CDR3 sequence: CASSPVLGQGNTGELFF. DNA for the CDR3: TGTGCCAGCAGCCCGGTTTTGGGACAGGGCAACACCGGGGAGCTGTTTTTT.

The V and J genes are TRBV7-8 and TRBJ2-5; 16 bases match TRBD2. Unmatched junction bases numbered 11, after V lost 3 bases and J lost 1 base. The germline V gene encodes CDR1 SGHVS and CDR2 FQNEAQ. This CDR3 has 20 residues. CDR3 region: CASSFPDGGLAGGLQETQYF. CDR3 nucleotides: TGTGCCAGCAGCTTTCCCGACGGGGGACTAGCGGGGGGGCTCCAAGAGACCCAGTACTTC. The variable domain in full, completed from reference TRBV7-8 and TRBJ2-5, reads GAGVSQSPRYKVAKRGQDVALRCDPISGHVSLFWYQQALGQGPEFLTYFQNEAQLDKSGLPSDRFFAERPEGSVSTLKIQRTQQEDSAVYLCASSFPDGGLAGGLQETQYFGPGTRLLVL.

This clone was seen a handful of times. This chain links TRBV6-1 with TRBJ1-5; no firm D call. There are 16 residues in the CDR3. CDR1 and CDR2 (germline): MNHNS, SASEGT. The ends were cut back, 2 bases at V and 1 base at J, with 12 bases in the middle. The CDR3 region is CASSENFERSNQPQHF. CDR3 DNA sequence: TGTGCCAGCAGTGAAAATTTCGAGAGGAGCAATCAGCCCCAGCATTTT.

The chain is built from TRBV7-2 and TRBJ2-5; TRBD1 matches 7 bases. This CDR3 comprises 14 residues. The germline V gene has CDR1 SGHTA and CDR2 FQGNSA. Losses at the gene ends were 5 bases for V and 2 bases for J; bases not matched to a gene: 5. The CDR3 nucleotides read TGTGCCAGCAGCGGGACAGATATACAAGAGACCCAGTACTTC. Protein sequence: CASSGTDIQETQYF.

This chain joins TRBV25-1 and TRBJ1-2; 8 bases fit TRBD1. The ends lost 2 bases at V and 4 bases at J; junction bases unmatched: 3. Germline CDR1 is MGHDK and CDR2 is SYGVNS. The CDR3 covers 14 residues. The CDR3 region is CASSEPDRVYGYTF. DNA for the CDR3: TGTGCCAGCAGTGAACCGGACAGGGTCTATGGCTACACCTTC.